This T cell receptor (beta chain) was sequenced during a study of T cell changes during pregnancy in multiple sclerosis. Per the germline V gene, CDR1 is SGHTA and CDR2 is FQGNSA. CDR3 length equals 17 residues. Of note for this clone: The junction and the germline gene differ at one end; a read error may be behind it.

Measured with immunoSEQ multiplex PCR; TCRdb has only the in-frame clones, and not every one. Seen here are about 40,000 clones, around 92% observed once, and the top ten hold about 0.8%. The origin of this receptor is a female donor with multiple sclerosis, enrolled in a pregnancy study. The sample consisted of CD4+ T cells from peripheral blood mononuclear cells, taken in the third trimester of pregnancy. The rearrangement links TRBV7-2 to TRBJ1-2, with TRBD1 matching over 7 bases. CDR3 sequence (DNA): TGTGCCAGCACCTTAGGACAGGAACTCTCTCTAGGCTATGGCTACACCTTC. It translates to CASTLGQELSLGYGYTF.